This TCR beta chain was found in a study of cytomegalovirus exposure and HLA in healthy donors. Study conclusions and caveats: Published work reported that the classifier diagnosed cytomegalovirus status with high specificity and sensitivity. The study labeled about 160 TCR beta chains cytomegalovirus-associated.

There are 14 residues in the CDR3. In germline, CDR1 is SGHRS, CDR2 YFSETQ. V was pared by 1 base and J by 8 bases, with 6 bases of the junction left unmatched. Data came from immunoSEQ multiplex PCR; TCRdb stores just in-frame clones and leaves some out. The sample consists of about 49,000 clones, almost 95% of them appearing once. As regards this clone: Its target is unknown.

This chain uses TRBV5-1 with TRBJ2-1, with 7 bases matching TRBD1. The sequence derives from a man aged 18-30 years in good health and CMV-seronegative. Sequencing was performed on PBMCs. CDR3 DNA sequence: TGCGCCAGCAGCTTGAGGGACAGAGGCGATGAGCAGTTCTTC. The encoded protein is CASSLRDRGDEQFF.